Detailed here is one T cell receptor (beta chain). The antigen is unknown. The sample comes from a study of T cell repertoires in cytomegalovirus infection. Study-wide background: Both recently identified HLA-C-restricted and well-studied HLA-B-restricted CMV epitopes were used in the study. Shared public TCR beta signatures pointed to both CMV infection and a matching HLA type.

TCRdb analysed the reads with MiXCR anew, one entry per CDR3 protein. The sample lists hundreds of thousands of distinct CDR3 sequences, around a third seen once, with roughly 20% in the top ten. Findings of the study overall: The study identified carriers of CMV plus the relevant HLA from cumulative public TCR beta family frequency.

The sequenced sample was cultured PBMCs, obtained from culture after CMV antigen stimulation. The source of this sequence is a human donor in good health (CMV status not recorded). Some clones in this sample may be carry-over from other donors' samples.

The CDR3 bases are TGTGCCAGCAGCTTAGTTTGGGGGCCTAATGAAAAACTGTTTTTT. Protein sequence: CASSLVWGPNEKLFF. The chain links TRBV7-6 to TRBJ1-4; D is perhaps TRBD1 (6 bases). V gave up 1 base and J gave up 3 bases, with 9 bases separating them. CDR1 and CDR2 (germline): SGHVS, FNYEAQ. CDR3 length equals 15 residues.